This T cell receptor beta chain was sequenced for a study of blood T cells in healthy people across ages. Regarding the study as a whole: Among long-lived donors, naive CD4+ cells were more numerous and diversity higher than in aged donors. It was held that diversity estimates obtained from one million T cells represented underestimates.

With a J-beta primer mix and a sample-barcoded 5' primer, a second PCR ran 7 to 11 cycles. MiXCR, applied by TCRdb to the 5' RACE reads, yields one record per CDR3 protein. Among hundreds of thousands of distinct CDR3 sequences listed, 29% were seen once. This clonotype was recorded at least ten times. Antigen unknown. Germline assignment: CDR1 MNHEY and CDR2 SVGEGT. The CDR3 is made up of 15 amino acids. Trimming pared 6 bases from V and 1 base from J, leaving 13 bases between. The receptor comes from a woman aged 80 or over in good health. The rearrangement links TRBV6-2 or TRBV6-3 to TRBJ1-5; TRBD1 is a possible D gene (6 bases). The source material was blood. For the CDR3, the DNA is TGTGCCAGCAGGGGGGCTATCGGAAGCAATCAGCCCCAGCATTTT. Its translation: CASRGAIGSNQPQHF.